Presented here are 26 T cell receptor beta chains from one specimen sequenced in a study of early T cells in non-severe SARS-CoV-2 infection. TCRdb re-called the 5' RACE reads with MiXCR, one entry per CDR3 protein. Of more than 65,000 distinct CDR3 sequences listed, around 13% are singletons. Sample: whole blood. These receptors originate from an adult who was a healthcare worker with PCR-confirmed SARS-CoV-2 infection or an uninfected control (not recorded which).

This clonotype has only a few counts. The chain is built from TRBV7-9 and TRBJ2-7; TRBD1 aligns across 7 bases. There are 13 residues in the CDR3. Germline CDR1 SEHNR, CDR2 FQNEAQ (reference sequence). V was pared by 5 bases and J by 3 bases, with 4 bases of the junction left unmatched. CDR3 protein: CASSPGTDYEQYF. The CDR3 bases are TGTGCCAGCAGCCCGGGGACAGACTACGAGCAGTACTTC. Full variable domain (missing parts from reference TRBV7-9 and TRBJ2-7): DTGVSQNPRHKITKRGQNVTFRCDPISEHNRLYWYRQTLGQGPEFLTYFQNEAQLEKSRLLSDRFSAERPKGSFSTLEIQRTEQGDSAMYLCASSPGTDYEQYFGPGTRLTVT.

Many counts were recorded for this clonotype. This chain links TRBV29-1 with TRBJ2-5, with D unresolved. Germline V gene lookup returns CDR1 SQVTM and CDR2 ANQGSEA. The V gene lost 3 bases and the J gene lost 5 bases, with 10 bases spanning the gap. This CDR3 comprises 12 residues. CDR3 region: CSVDRAAETQYF. DNA for the CDR3: TGCAGCGTTGACCGCGCGGCCGAGACCCAGTACTTC.

This chain connects TRBV4-2 to TRBJ1-6; D not resolved. Germline-derived CDR1 and CDR2 are LGHNA and YNFKEQ. The CDR3 spans 17 residues. Between the trimmed V and J ends, which lost 4 bases and 0 bases, there was a span of 13 bases. CDR3 in amino acids: CASSLPPGSSYNSPLHF. DNA for the CDR3: TGTGCCAGCAGCCTCCCCCCGGGGAGCTCCTATAATTCACCCCTCCACTTT.

There are many counts of this clonotype. The chain joins TRBV27 to TRBJ1-2; no clear D. The CDR3 covers 14 residues. CDR1 is MNHEY, CDR2 SMNVEV, per germline (reference sequence). Trimming removed 8 bases at V and 2 bases at J, with 15 bases between. The CDR3 loop reads CASRPRIANYGYTF. In DNA, the CDR3 is TGTGCCAGCCGACCAAGAATCGCAAACTATGGCTACACCTTC.

This clonotype was seen more than once but under ten times. The chain employs TRBV9 and TRBJ1-6; D not certain. V was trimmed by 0 bases and J by 9 bases, leaving 7 bases between them. The CDR3 sequence is 13 residues long. CDR1 is SGDLS, CDR2 YYNGEE, per germline. CDR3 region: CASSVDPASPLHF. In DNA, the CDR3 is TGTGCCAGCAGCGTAGACCCGGCTTCACCCCTCCACTTT.

This clonotype was recorded many times. Here the CDR3 reads CSAGQGTAGEETQYF. DNA of the CDR3: TGCAGCGCCGGGCAGGGGACCGCGGGTGAAGAGACCCAGTACTTC. V gene TRBV29-1 combines with J gene TRBJ2-5; tentative D call: TRBD1 (6 bases). Germline V gene data show CDR1 as SQVTM and CDR2 as ANQGSEA. This CDR3 region has 15 residues. V lost 7 bases, J lost 3 bases, and 21 bases lay in between.

The V gene is TRBV12-5, the J gene TRBJ2-3; D gene uncertain. Trimming took off 0 bases at V and 3 bases at J, with 22 bases between the two ends. This CDR3 region has 19 residues. The germline V gene has CDR1 LGHNT and CDR2 FRNRAP. The CDR3 nucleotides are TGTGCTAGTGGTTTGGTACTCGGCAGCAGACGGTCTTGGACAGATACGCAGTATTTT. Translated, it gives CASGLVLGSRRSWTDTQYF. Combining the CDR3 with reference TRBV12-5 and TRBJ2-3 gives the whole variable domain DARVTQTPRHKVTEMGQEVTMRCQPILGHNTVFWYRQTMMQGLELLAYFRNRAPLDDSGMPKDRFSAEMPDATLATLKIQPSEPRDSAVYFCASGLVLGSRRSWTDTQYFGPGTRLTVL.

In this sample, this clonotype turned up many times. The CDR3 loop is CASRSGQGYSYNEQFF. In nucleotides, the CDR3 is TGTGCCAGTAGATCGGGACAGGGCTACTCCTACAATGAGCAGTTCTTC. V is TRBV19 and J is TRBJ2-1; 9 positions agree with TRBD1. The V gene's germline CDR1 is LNHDA and CDR2 SQIVND (reference sequence). Unmatched junction bases numbered 6, after V lost 6 bases and J lost 0 bases. The CDR3 loop spans 16 amino acids.

A few counts support this clonotype. This chain connects TRBV11-1 to TRBJ2-5; the match to TRBD2 covers 10 bases. Trimming cost V 5 bases and J 2 bases; bases outside gene matches: 2. Germline V lookup: CDR1 SGHAT, CDR2 FQDESV (reference sequence). The CDR3 sequence is 14 residues long. The CDR3 is CASSRTSGQETQYF. The CDR3 DNA follows: TGTGCCAGCAGCCGGACTAGCGGACAAGAGACCCAGTACTTC.

As DNA, the CDR3 is TGTGCCAGCAGCTCCTCCTATAGCTGGGGTCGGCAGAATGAGCAGTTCTTC. Protein sequence: CASSSSYSWGRQNEQFF. This chain joins TRBV6-2 or TRBV6-3 and TRBJ2-1; D is ambiguous. The CDR3 contains 17 residues. The germline V gene has CDR1 MNHEY and CDR2 SVGEGT. The V end lost 6 bases, the J end lost 7 bases, and 25 bases lay between the germline ends.

This clonotype was observed a handful of times. J is TRBJ1-1 and V is TRBV14, with no clear D. Germline V gives CDR1 SGHDN, CDR2 FVKESK. Trimming took off 4 bases at V and 4 bases at J, with 10 bases between the two ends. The CDR3 is 13 amino acids. CDR3 region: CASSRTESTEAFF. In DNA form, the CDR3 reads TGTGCCAGCAGCCGGACGGAATCCACTGAAGCTTTCTTT.

This chain uses TRBV5-8 with TRBJ2-1, with TRBD1 identical over 8 bases. V dropped 0 bases and J dropped 6; count of bases not matched to a gene: 5. There are 15 residues in the CDR3. Germline CDR1 SGHTS, CDR2 YDEGEE. CDR3 DNA sequence: TGTGCCAGCAGCTTGGGGCAGGGGGCTATCAATGAGCAGTTCTTC. Translating gives CASSLGQGAINEQFF.

This sequence joins TRBV7-9 and TRBJ2-5; 8 bases map to TRBD1. The CDR3 consists of 13 residues. Per the germline V gene, CDR1 is SEHNR and CDR2 is FQNEAQ (reference sequence). After removal of 5 bases from V and 4 bases from J, the junction contained 3 bases not matched to a gene. The CDR3 sequence is CASSHTGGETQYF. CDR3 nucleotides: TGTGCCAGCAGCCACACAGGGGGAGAGACCCAGTACTTC.

This clonotype was counted only a few times. This chain uses TRBV10-3 with TRBJ2-1; 10 nucleotides line up with TRBD2. V lost 3 bases and J lost 3; bases outside the gene matches: 2. From germline, CDR1 is ENHRY and CDR2 SYGVKD. The CDR3 has 15 residues. In nucleotides, the CDR3 is TGTGCCATCAGTGAATCTAGCGGGGGCTACAATGAGCAGTTCTTC. Translated, it gives CAISESSGGYNEQFF.

This clonotype was recorded at least ten times. This chain uses TRBV18 with TRBJ1-3; no clear D gene. CDR3 length: 15 amino acids. In germline, CDR1 is KGHSH, CDR2 LQKENI. V was clipped by 3 bases and J by 2 bases, with 11 bases between them. The CDR3, as DNA: TGTGCCAGCTCACCGTCGGGTGTGACTGGAAACACCATATATTTT. Residues: CASSPSGVTGNTIYF.

On this clonotype: This may be a read error, as it is one base from a much larger clone. The V and J genes are TRBV7-2 and TRBJ2-7; 9 bases match TRBD1. The germline gives CDR1 SGHTA, CDR2 FQGNSA. Trimming took 5 bases from V and 2 from J; bases not matched to a gene: 7. The CDR3 is 15 amino acids. CDR3 sequence: CASSTNRDRAYEQYF. The CDR3 region has the DNA TGTGCCAGCAGCACAAACCGGGACAGGGCCTACGAGCAGTACTTC.

This clonotype turned up a few times. V usage is TRBV7-9 and J usage is TRBJ2-7; 12 bases are a match to TRBD2. Trimming cost V 4 bases and J 0 bases; bases outside gene matches: 1. This CDR3 has 15 residues. Per the germline V gene, CDR1 is SEHNR and CDR2 is FQNEAQ (reference sequence). CDR3 DNA: TGTGCCAGCAGCTCTAGCGGGGGGGCCTCCTACGAGCAGTACTTC. It translates to CASSSSGGASYEQYF.

This clonotype was counted many times. V usage is TRBV6-6 and J usage is TRBJ1-3, with 7 nucleotides matching TRBD1. CDR1 is MNHNY, CDR2 SVGAGI, per germline (reference sequence). The CDR3 is made up of 15 amino acids. The ends lost 6 bases at V and 0 bases at J; junction bases unmatched: 5. The CDR3, as DNA: TGTGCCAGCAGGGGACAGTTTGTCTCTGGAAACACCATATATTTT. This translates into CASRGQFVSGNTIYF.

The sample holds many counts of this clonotype. This chain uses TRBV6-5 with TRBJ2-7; a possible D gene is TRBD2 (5 bases). The CDR3 is 15 amino acids. The germline V and J ends were trimmed by 0 bases and 7 bases, with 16 bases remaining between them. Germline V CDR1 and CDR2: MNHEY, SVGAGI. The CDR3 is CASSYSGAAAWEQYF. In nucleotides, the CDR3 is TGTGCCAGCAGTTACTCGGGAGCGGCCGCCTGGGAGCAGTACTTC.

This clonotype has just a few counts. This chain links TRBV4-1 with TRBJ2-7, with unresolved D. The CDR3 is 15 amino acids. In germline, CDR1 is MGHRA, CDR2 YSYEKL. Trimming cost V 1 base and J 2 bases, with 12 bases left between them. CDR3 region: CASSQGRAGTYEQYF. The CDR3 coding sequence is TGCGCCAGCAGCCAAGGGAGAGCCGGAACCTACGAGCAGTACTTC.

This clonotype was counted at least ten times. This chain joins TRBV10-3 and TRBJ2-7; TRBD1 matches at 9 bases. There are 14 residues in the CDR3. Germline V CDR1 and CDR2: ENHRY, SYGVKD. The junction had 6 bases not matched to a gene; V was cut back by 4 bases and J by 5 bases. DNA for the CDR3: TGTGCCATCAGTGGCAGGGACAGGGAAAACGAGCAGTACTTC. It is translated as CAISGRDRENEQYF.

This clonotype has at least ten counts. The rearrangement joins TRBV7-3 to TRBJ2-1, with TRBD2 identical over 7 bases. Trimming cost V 1 base and J 5 bases; bases outside gene matches: 5. CDR1 SGHTA and CDR2 FQGTGA come from the germline V gene. The CDR3 length is 15 residues. CDR3 in DNA: TGTGCCAGCAGCTTAAGTGCGGGGGTAAACAATGAGCAGTTCTTC. Protein sequence: CASSLSAGVNNEQFF.

This clonotype was observed a few times. This chain uses TRBV18 with TRBJ1-1; D gene uncertain. V was trimmed by 2 bases and J by 5 bases, leaving 15 bases between them. Per the germline V gene, CDR1 is KGHSH and CDR2 is LQKENI. This CDR3 contains 15 residues. CDR3 protein: CASSPSAQLETEAFF. CDR3 bases: TGTGCCAGCTCACCATCCGCACAGTTGGAGACTGAAGCTTTCTTT.

This clonotype was observed many times. The rearrangement uses TRBV4-2 and TRBJ2-2, with D hard to call. V was shortened by 0 bases and J by 0 bases, with 11 bases between the two germline ends. Germline lookup yields CDR1 LGHNA and CDR2 YNFKEQ. The CDR3 is 17 amino acids. CDR3 sequence reads: CASSQDGRQANTGELFF. The CDR3 DNA reads TGTGCCAGCAGCCAAGATGGAAGACAAGCGAACACCGGGGAGCTGTTTTTT.

The V call is TRBV7-2, the J call TRBJ2-3, with 12 bases aligning to TRBD2. This CDR3 comprises 18 residues. Germline CDR1 is SGHTA and CDR2 is FQGNSA. Germline trimming cut 2 bases from V and 4 bases from J; bases unmatched to any gene: 10. The CDR3 nucleotides are TGTGCCAGCAGCTTACTAGCGGGAGGGCCAAGAGGAGCAGATACGCAGTATTTT. It specifies CASSLLAGGPRGADTQYF.

The chain recombines TRBV27 with TRBJ2-7, with D possibly TRBD1 on 6 matching bases. The V end lost 5 bases, the J end lost 4 bases, and 18 bases lay between the germline ends. CDR3 length: 15 amino acids. Per the germline V gene, CDR1 is MNHEY and CDR2 is SMNVEV (reference sequence). CDR3 protein: CASSIDFWTVYEQYF. CDR3 bases: TGTGCCAGCAGTATAGACTTCTGGACAGTTTACGAGCAGTACTTC.